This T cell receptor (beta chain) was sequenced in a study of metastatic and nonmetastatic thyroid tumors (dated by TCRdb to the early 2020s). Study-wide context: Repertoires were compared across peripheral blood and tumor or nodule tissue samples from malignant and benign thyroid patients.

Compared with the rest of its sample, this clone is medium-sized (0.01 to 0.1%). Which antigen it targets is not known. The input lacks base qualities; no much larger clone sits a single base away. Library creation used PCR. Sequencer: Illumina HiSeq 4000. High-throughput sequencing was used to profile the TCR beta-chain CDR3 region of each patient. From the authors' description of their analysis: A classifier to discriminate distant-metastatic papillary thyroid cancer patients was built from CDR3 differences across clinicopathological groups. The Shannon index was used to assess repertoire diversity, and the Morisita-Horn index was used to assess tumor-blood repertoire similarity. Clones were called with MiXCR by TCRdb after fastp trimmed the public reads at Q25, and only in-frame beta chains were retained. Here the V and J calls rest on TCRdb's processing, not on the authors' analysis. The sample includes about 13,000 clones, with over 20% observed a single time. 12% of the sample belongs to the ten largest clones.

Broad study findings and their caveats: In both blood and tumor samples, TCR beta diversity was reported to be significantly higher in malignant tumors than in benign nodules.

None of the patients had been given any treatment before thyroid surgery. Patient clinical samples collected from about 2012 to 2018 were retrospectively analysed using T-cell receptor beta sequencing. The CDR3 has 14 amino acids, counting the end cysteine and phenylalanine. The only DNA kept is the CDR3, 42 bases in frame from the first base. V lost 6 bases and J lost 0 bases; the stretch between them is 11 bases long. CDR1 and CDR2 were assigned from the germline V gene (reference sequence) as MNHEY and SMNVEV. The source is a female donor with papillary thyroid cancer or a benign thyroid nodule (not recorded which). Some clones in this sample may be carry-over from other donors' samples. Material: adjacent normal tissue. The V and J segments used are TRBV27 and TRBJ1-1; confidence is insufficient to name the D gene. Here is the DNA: TGTGCCAGCAGGACGGGCCTCATGAACACTGAAGCTTTCTTT. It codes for CASRTGLMNTEAFF.